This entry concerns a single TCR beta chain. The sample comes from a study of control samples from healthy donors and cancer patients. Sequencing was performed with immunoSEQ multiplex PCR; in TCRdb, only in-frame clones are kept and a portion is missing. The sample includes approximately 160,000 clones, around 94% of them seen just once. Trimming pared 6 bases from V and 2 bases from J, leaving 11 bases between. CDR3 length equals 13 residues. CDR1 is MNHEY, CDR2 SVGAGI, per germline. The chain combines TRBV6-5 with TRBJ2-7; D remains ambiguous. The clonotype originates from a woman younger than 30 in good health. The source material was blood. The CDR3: CASSLHAPYEQYF. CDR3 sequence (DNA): TGTGCCAGCAGCCTTCATGCCCCCTACGAGCAGTACTTC.